This paragraph covers one T cell receptor (beta chain) sequence. This specimen belongs to a study of cytomegalovirus exposure and HLA in healthy donors. PCR primers comprised 60 Vbeta and 13 Jbeta primers. The method was immunoSEQ multiplex PCR; TCRdb's version includes in-frame clones alone and lacks a portion of them. The sample includes 200,000 to 250,000 clones, approximately 90% seen only once; the top ten take 0.95% to 1.1%. This CDR3 has 15 amino acids. In germline, CDR1 is SEHNR, CDR2 FQNEAQ (reference sequence). J was trimmed by 2 bases and V by 9 bases; bases with no gene match: 10. This receptor was obtained from a woman between 18 and 29 years old in good health and CMV-seronegative. Specimen: PBMCs. This chain links TRBV7-9 with TRBJ2-5; 9 nucleotides line up with TRBD1. As DNA, the CDR3 is TGTGCCAGGGCACAGGGGGCAGGGGAACAAGAGACCCAGTACTTC. Encoded protein: CARAQGAGEQETQYF.